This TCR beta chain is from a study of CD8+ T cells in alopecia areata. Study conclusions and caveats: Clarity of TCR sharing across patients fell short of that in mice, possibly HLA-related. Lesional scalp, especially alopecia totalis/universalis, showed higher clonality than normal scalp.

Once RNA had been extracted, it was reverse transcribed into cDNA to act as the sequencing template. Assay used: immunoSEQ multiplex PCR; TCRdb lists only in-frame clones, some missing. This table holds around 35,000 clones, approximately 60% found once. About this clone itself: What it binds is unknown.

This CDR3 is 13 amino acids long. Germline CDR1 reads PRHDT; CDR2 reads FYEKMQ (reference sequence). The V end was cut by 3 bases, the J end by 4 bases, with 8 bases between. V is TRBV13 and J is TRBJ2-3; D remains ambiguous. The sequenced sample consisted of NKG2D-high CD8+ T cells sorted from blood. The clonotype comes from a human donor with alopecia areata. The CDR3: CASSFSRSDTQYF. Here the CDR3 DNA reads TGTGCCAGCAGCTTTTCCCGATCAGATACGCAGTATTTT.